This T cell receptor (beta chain) was identified in a study of tumor-infiltrating lymphocytes in primary liver carcinoma. General study points: Tumor-blood pairs (like tumor-adjacent pairs) overlapped less than tumor region pairs did.

The sample holds a few counts of this clonotype. The antigen is not known. A read error may be the cause here, since a much bigger clone is one base away. V dropped 6 bases and J dropped 6 bases, with 11 bases sitting between them. The CDR3 length is 13 residues. Germline V gene lookup returns CDR1 MNHEY and CDR2 SVGEGT. With around 520 ng total RNA as template and a constant-region primer, TCR beta cDNA was made. Three rounds of nested multiplex PCR with slightly modified ARM-PCR produced TCR beta libraries. In the first two PCR rounds, TRBV1-TRBV30 forward primers were paired with a C-beta reverse primer, and each round lasted around 10 cycles. Via MiXCR, TCRdb re-called the multiplex PCR reads, giving one row per CDR3 protein. Of approximately 100,000 distinct CDR3 sequences in the sample, 65% to 75% were seen once. Unsorted bulk tissue of about 17-32 mg yielded co-extracted RNA and DNA.

The V gene is TRBV6-2 or TRBV6-3, the J gene TRBJ1-4; D may be TRBD1 (6 bases). The origin of this receptor is a woman aged 60-70 years with primary liver carcinoma and hepatitis B virus infection. Sequenced sample: liver tumor tissue from sampling region 2. Specified subset: tumor region T2, inferior pole. CDR3 in amino acids: CASRRQEYEKLFF. DNA of the CDR3: TGTGCCAGCAGGAGACAGGAGTATGAAAAACTGTTTTTT.